Below, 5 T cell receptor beta chains from the same sample are listed, as sequenced in a study of blood T cell repertoires in COVID-19 (dated by TCRdb to 2019 to 2021). Library prep was done by the immunoSEQ multiplex PCR assay. TCRdb mirrors the immuneACCESS table, restricted to in-frame sequences. Some clones are absent from its copies; in checked studies, under half trace to an unresolved V gene, and the reason for the others is unknown. Counted in this sample were approximately 190,000 clones; around 76% of them appeared once. The ten largest account for roughly 7.1% of the sample. The sample taken for sequencing was peripheral blood. All receptors derive from a woman in her sixties with COVID-19, enrolled during active disease.

This clone was detected once. V usage is TRBV9 and J usage is TRBJ2-1, with 15 bases aligning to TRBD2. This CDR3 region has 16 residues. Looked up from germline, CDR1 is SGDLS and CDR2 is YYNGEE. V was pared by 3 bases and J by 7 bases, with 5 bases of the junction left unmatched. Here the CDR3 DNA reads TGTGCCAGCAGCGCCGGACTAGCGGGGGGGCAGAATGAGCAGTTCTTC. Translation: CASSAGLAGGQNEQFF.

The chain joins TRBV4-1 to TRBJ1-5, with D hard to call. The CDR3 sequence is 17 residues long. V was trimmed by 0 bases and J by 1 base, leaving 13 bases between them. In germline, CDR1 is MGHRA, CDR2 YSYEKL. CDR3: CASSQDLQPLSNQPQHF. The CDR3 coding sequence is TGCGCCAGCAGCCAAGATTTACAACCTTTAAGCAATCAGCCCCAGCATTTT.

In its sample, this clone was seen a few times. This rearrangement joins TRBV19 to TRBJ2-3; D unclear. Deletions cut 3 bases from V and 6 bases from J, with 13 bases between. There are 14 residues in the CDR3. The germline V gene has CDR1 LNHDA and CDR2 SQIVND (reference sequence). The CDR3 nucleotides are TGTGCCAGTAGTATGTGGCGGCTTGGGGATACGCAGTATTTT. Protein product: CASSMWRLGDTQYF.

The chain employs TRBV4-2 and TRBJ2-5; D possibly corresponds to TRBD2 (7 bases). The CDR3 is 12 amino acids. CDR1 LGHNA and CDR2 YNFKEQ come from the germline V gene. The V gene lost 1 base and the J gene lost 9 bases, with 9 bases spanning the gap. CDR3 protein: CASSQVGGAQYF. CDR3 coding DNA: TGTGCCAGCAGCCAAGTAGGGGGGGCCCAGTACTTC.

DNA of the CDR3: TGTGCCAGCAGCTTATCCGGGAGGACTTACACCGGGGAGCTGTTTTTT. Translated: CASSLSGRTYTGELFF. This sequence joins TRBV7-9 and TRBJ2-2; 7 bases are a match to TRBD2. The CDR3 covers 16 residues. Germline assignment: CDR1 SEHNR and CDR2 FQNEAQ (reference sequence). J gave up 3 bases and V 2 bases, and 6 bases lay outside the gene matches.